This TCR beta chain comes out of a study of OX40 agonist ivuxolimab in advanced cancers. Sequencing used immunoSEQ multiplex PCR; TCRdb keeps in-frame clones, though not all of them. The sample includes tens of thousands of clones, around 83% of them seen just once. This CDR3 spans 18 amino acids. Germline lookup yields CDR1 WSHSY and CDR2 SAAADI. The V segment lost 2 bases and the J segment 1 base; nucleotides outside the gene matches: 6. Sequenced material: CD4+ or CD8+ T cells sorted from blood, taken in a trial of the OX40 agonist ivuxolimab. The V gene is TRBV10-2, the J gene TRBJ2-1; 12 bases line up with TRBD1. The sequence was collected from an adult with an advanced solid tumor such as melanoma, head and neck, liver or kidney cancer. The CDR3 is CASSEEGQGALSYNEQFF. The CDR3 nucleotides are TGCGCCAGCAGTGAGGAGGGACAGGGGGCCCTATCCTACAATGAGCAGTTCTTC.